The next 16 T cell receptor beta chains were all read from a single sample in a study of PD-1 blockade in classical Hodgkin lymphoma. Sample time point: cycle 4 day 1 (C4D1), after more than five weeks of nivolumab. Each of the patients experienced relapse following autologous stem cell transplantation, and their brentuximab vedotin exposure differed. Generated by immunoSEQ multiplex PCR, the TCRdb table keeps only in-frame clones and is missing some. The table includes tens of thousands of clones, about three quarters detected once. Sequenced material: peripheral blood mononuclear cells (PBMCs), taken before the fourth cycle of nivolumab. Source of these receptors: a human donor with classical Hodgkin lymphoma.

The chain has TRBV5-1 and TRBJ2-1; no clear D. CDR1 is SGHRS, CDR2 YFSETQ, per germline. The CDR3 consists of 11 residues. Deletions cut 2 bases from V and 6 bases from J, with 3 bases between. CDR3 region: CASSLGNEQFF. In nucleotides, the CDR3 is TGCGCCAGCAGCTTAGGCAATGAGCAGTTCTTC. The full variable domain, its missing parts supplied by reference TRBV5-1 and TRBJ2-1, is KAGVTQTPRYLIKTRGQQVTLSCSPISGHRSVSWYQQTPGQGLQFLFEYFSETQRNKGNFPGRFSGRQFSNSRSEMNVSTLELGDSALYLCASSLGNEQFFGPGTRLTVL.

The chain uses TRBV4-2 and TRBJ1-5; 7 bases agree with TRBD1. Unmatched junction bases numbered 5, after V lost 0 bases and J lost 6 bases. Germline V lookup: CDR1 LGHNA, CDR2 YNFKEQ. The CDR3 extends over 15 amino acids. The CDR3 DNA sequence: TGTGCCAGCAGCCAAGAGACAGGGACGGGTCAGCCCCAGCATTTT. Translating gives CASSQETGTGQPQHF.

In DNA, the CDR3 is TGTGCCAGCAGCGGACGGACTAGCGGGACCCTCCAAGAGACCCAGTACTTC. Translated: CASSGRTSGTLQETQYF. The genes are TRBV12-1 and TRBJ2-5; the listed D gene, TRBD2, was not tested against the DNA. TRBV12-1 is recorded as a pseudogene. The CDR3 totals 17 residues.

This chain uses TRBV28 with TRBJ2-6; D perhaps matches TRBD1 (6 bases). The CDR3 runs 17 residues. Per germline, CDR1 MDHEN and CDR2 SYDVKM. Trimming left V 2 bases short and J 2 bases short, with 13 bases between. DNA of the CDR3: TGTGCCAGCAGTTTAACCCCTCCAGGGGCTGGGGCCAACGTCCTGACTTTC. Translating gives CASSLTPPGAGANVLTF.

V and J are TRBV6-1 and TRBJ2-1, with 9 bases lining up with TRBD2. This CDR3 contains 15 residues. The junction had 3 bases not matched to a gene; V was cut back by 2 bases and J by 4 bases. Germline V gene data show CDR1 as MNHNS and CDR2 as SASEGT. Here the CDR3 DNA reads TGTGCCAGCAGTGAACTGGCGGGGGGGTACAATGAGCAGTTCTTC. Protein sequence: CASSELAGGYNEQFF.

This chain uses TRBV14 with TRBJ1-1, with 8 positions matching TRBD1. The V gene end was trimmed by 0 bases and the J gene end by 2 bases; junction bases not matched to a gene: 2. The CDR3 sequence is 15 residues long. In germline, CDR1 is SGHDN, CDR2 FVKESK. The CDR3 bases are TGTGCCAGCAGCCAAGACCCAGGGGGCAACACTGAAGCTTTCTTT. Amino acids: CASSQDPGGNTEAFF.

This chain joins TRBV2 and TRBJ2-2; D assignment may be TRBD1 or TRBD2 (5 bases each). V lost 7 bases, J lost 9 bases, and 15 bases lay in between. The CDR3 is 13 residues long. CDR1 and CDR2 from the germline V gene are SNHLY and FYNNEI. CDR3: CASTLRGLRELFF. In DNA form, the CDR3 reads TGTGCCAGCACCTTACGGGGCCTTAGGGAGCTGTTTTTT. Looking up the rest from reference TRBV2 and TRBJ2-2 gives the full variable domain: EPEVTQTPSHQVTQMGQEVILRCVPISNHLYFYWYRQILGQKVEFLVSFYNNEISEKSEIFDDQFSVERPDGSNFTLKIRSTKLEDSAMYFCASTLRGLRELFFGEGSRLTVL.

The rearrangement links TRBV2 to TRBJ2-6, with 7 bases fitting TRBD1. The length of the CDR3 is 17 residues. V dropped 4 bases and J dropped 0; count of bases not matched to a gene: 6. Germline CDR1 SNHLY, CDR2 FYNNEI. CDR3 sequence: CASSGQGRGSGANVLTF. CDR3 nucleotide sequence: TGTGCCAGCAGTGGACAGGGAAGGGGCTCTGGGGCCAACGTCCTGACTTTC.

This clone is medium-sized in the sample. This chain joins TRBV2 and TRBJ1-2, with D unclear. V was pared by 5 bases and J by 3 bases, with 10 bases between. Germline lookup yields CDR1 SNHLY and CDR2 FYNNEI. The CDR3 has 13 amino acids. CDR3 protein: CASSLRRDYGYTF. The CDR3 bases are TGTGCCAGCAGTCTCCGACGTGACTATGGCTACACCTTC.

The DNA of the CDR3 is TGTGCCAGCAGGAGGAACAATCAGCCCCAGCATTTT. Protein: CASRRNNQPQHF. This chain connects TRBV2 to TRBJ1-5; D unclear. CDR1 and CDR2 from the germline V gene are SNHLY and FYNNEI. The CDR3 covers 12 residues. V was pared by 6 bases and J by 3 bases, with 6 bases between.

This clone was seen more than once but under ten times. The chain couples TRBV19 to TRBJ2-1; perhaps TRBD2 as D (6 bases). Trimming pared 5 bases from V and 4 bases from J, leaving 15 bases between. The germline CDR1 and CDR2 sequences are LNHDA and SQIVND (reference sequence). The CDR3 runs 15 residues. The CDR3 nucleotides read TGTGCCAGTAGTGGGGACTGGCAGGGATACAATGAGCAGTTCTTC. Its protein is CASSGDWQGYNEQFF.

A word on this clone: At the DNA level, this CDR3 is encoded by other sequences in the same sample as well. The V call is TRBV29-1, the J call TRBJ2-3; possibly TRBD2 for D (5 bases). The V gene lost 4 bases and the J gene lost 5 bases, with 25 bases spanning the gap. The CDR3 runs to 17 residues. Germline V gives CDR1 SQVTM, CDR2 ANQGSEA. CDR3 nucleotide sequence: TGCAGCGTTGTACCCGCCAACTTACTAGAACTGAAAGATACGCAGTATTTT. Its translation is CSVVPANLLELKDTQYF.

The chain links TRBV29-1 to TRBJ2-7; D may be TRBD2 (6 bases). Trimming left V 1 base short and J 2 bases short, with 18 bases between. Germline CDR1 reads SQVTM; CDR2 reads ANQGSEA. CDR3 size: 16 residues. CDR3 coding DNA: TGCAGCGTTGAAGGGGGGGTAGGGACTGGCCCCTACGAGCAGTACTTC. Translating gives CSVEGGVGTGPYEQYF.

This chain uses TRBV7-3 with TRBJ2-5, with D hard to call. This CDR3 spans 13 amino acids. The V and J ends lost 6 bases and 5 bases respectively, with 13 bases between them. Germline V CDR1 and CDR2: SGHTA, FQGTGA. This CDR3 reads CASSHGSGETQYF. For the CDR3, the DNA is TGTGCCAGCAGTCATGGGTCTGGGGAGACCCAGTACTTC.

The chain joins TRBV4-2 to TRBJ2-6, with TRBD1 identical over 11 bases. Germline loops: CDR1 LGHNA, CDR2 YNFKEQ. J lost 2 bases, V lost 2 bases, and 11 bases had no gene match. CDR3 length: 20 residues. CDR3: CASSQQYDPGQGAGANVLTF. The CDR3 DNA is TGTGCCAGCAGCCAACAATATGACCCGGGACAGGGGGCTGGGGCCAACGTCCTGACTTTC.

The J gene is TRBJ2-3, the V gene TRBV5-1; the D gene could be TRBD1 or TRBD2 (6 bases each). The germline V and J ends were trimmed by 1 base and 0 bases, with 12 bases remaining between them. The CDR3 is made up of 16 amino acids. Germline V gene data show CDR1 as SGHRS and CDR2 as YFSETQ. CDR3: CASSLWGATSTDTQYF. CDR3 in DNA: TGCGCCAGCAGCTTGTGGGGGGCAACCAGCACAGATACGCAGTATTTT.